This is a list of T cell receptor beta chains from one sample in a study of T-cell memory formation after mild COVID-19. TCRdb analysed the 5' RACE reads with MiXCR anew, one entry per CDR3 protein. The sample contains about 540,000 distinct CDR3 sequences, roughly 20% of which appear only once. Sequenced input: PBMCs or a T cell subset sorted from them (not recorded which). The receptors shown here come from an adult woman who had mild COVID-19 (a few samples of this study predate the infection). Cell type and time point are not known. Both conserved end residues are part of each CDR3. The D gene is left open where the match is weak. Some rows have no size entry. The others give once, few or many, or a class for an expanded clone.

V: TRBV28; J: TRBJ1-1; length: 15; D: NA; size: NA; DNA: TGTGCCAGCAGGGGAAACGACAGGCCAAACACTGAAGCTTTCTTT; CDR3: CASRGNDRPNTEAFF
V: TRBV6-6; J: TRBJ1-1; length: 13; D: TRBD1; size: NA; DNA: TGTGCCAGCATCTCCCAGGGGGGCACTGAAGCTTTCTTT; CDR3: CASISQGGTEAFF
V: TRBV6-1; J: TRBJ1-1; length: 11; D: NA; size: NA; DNA: TGTGCCAGCAGCAGGGAGTTCGAAGCTTTCTTT; CDR3: CASSREFEAFF
V: TRBV27; J: TRBJ2-1; length: 15; D: TRBD2; size: few; DNA: TGTGCCAGCAGTCTGACTAGCGGGGTCCCGGTGGAGCAGTTCTTC; CDR3: CASSLTSGVPVEQFF
V: TRBV9; J: TRBJ2-7; length: 15; D: TRBD1; size: few; DNA: TGTGCCAGCAGCGTGGGACAGGGGGCTTCCTACGAGCAGTACTTC; CDR3: CASSVGQGASYEQYF
V: TRBV6-6; J: TRBJ1-2; length: 15; D: TRBD1; size: once; DNA: TGTGCCAGCAGTTACTCGGACAGGGGGCTCTATGGCTACACCTTC; CDR3: CASSYSDRGLYGYTF
V: TRBV4-2; J: TRBJ2-7; length: 18; D: NA; size: NA; DNA: TGTGCCAGCAGTCACTCCCGGACAGACGCATTTGGGGCTTACGAGCAGTACTTC; CDR3: CASSHSRTDAFGAYEQYF
V: TRBV7-6; J: TRBJ2-5; length: 15; D: NA; size: few; DNA: TGTGCCAGCAGCTTAATCAAAGGGGCGCGGAAGACCCAGTACTTC; CDR3: CASSLIKGARKTQYF
V: TRBV5-1; J: TRBJ2-7; length: 13; D: NA; size: many; DNA: TGCGCCAGCAGCTTGCGGGTCTCCTACGAGCAGTACTTC; CDR3: CASSLRVSYEQYF
V: TRBV5-1; J: TRBJ2-3; length: 16; D: NA; size: few; DNA: TGCGCCAGCAGCTTGGGACCGACGGGGGGCACAGATACGCAGTATTTT; CDR3: CASSLGPTGGTDTQYF